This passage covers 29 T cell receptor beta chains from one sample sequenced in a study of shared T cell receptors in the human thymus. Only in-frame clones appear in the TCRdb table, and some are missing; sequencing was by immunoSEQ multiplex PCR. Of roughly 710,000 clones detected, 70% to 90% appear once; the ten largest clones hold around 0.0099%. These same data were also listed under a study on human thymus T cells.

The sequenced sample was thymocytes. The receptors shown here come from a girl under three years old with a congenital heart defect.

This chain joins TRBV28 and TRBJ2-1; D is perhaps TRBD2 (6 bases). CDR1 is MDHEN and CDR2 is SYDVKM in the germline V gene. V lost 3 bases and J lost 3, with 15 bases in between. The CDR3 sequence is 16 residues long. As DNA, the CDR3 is TGTGCCAGCAGTTTGAGGCTCCCGGGGGACTACAATGAGCAGTTCTTC. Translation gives CASSLRLPGDYNEQFF.

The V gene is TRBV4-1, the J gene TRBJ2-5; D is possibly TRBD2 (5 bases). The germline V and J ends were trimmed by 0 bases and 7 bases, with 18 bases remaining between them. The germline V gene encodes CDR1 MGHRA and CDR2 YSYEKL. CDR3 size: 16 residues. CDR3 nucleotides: TGCGCCAGCAGCCAAGATACGGGGTTCCCTCTGGGGACCCAGTACTTC. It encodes CASSQDTGFPLGTQYF.

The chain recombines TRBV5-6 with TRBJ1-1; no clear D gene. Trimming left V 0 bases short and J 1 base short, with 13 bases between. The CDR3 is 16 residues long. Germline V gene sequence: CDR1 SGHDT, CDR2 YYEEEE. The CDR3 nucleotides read TGTGCCAGCAGCTTGGCGAATAACCAGAAGAACACTGAAGCTTTCTTT. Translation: CASSLANNQKNTEAFF.

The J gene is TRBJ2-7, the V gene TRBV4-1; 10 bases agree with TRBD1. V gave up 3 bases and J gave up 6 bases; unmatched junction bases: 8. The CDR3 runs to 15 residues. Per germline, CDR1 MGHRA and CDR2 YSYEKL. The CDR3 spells CASSHLLRTGGEQYF. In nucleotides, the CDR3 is TGCGCCAGCAGCCATTTACTTCGGACAGGGGGCGAGCAGTACTTC.

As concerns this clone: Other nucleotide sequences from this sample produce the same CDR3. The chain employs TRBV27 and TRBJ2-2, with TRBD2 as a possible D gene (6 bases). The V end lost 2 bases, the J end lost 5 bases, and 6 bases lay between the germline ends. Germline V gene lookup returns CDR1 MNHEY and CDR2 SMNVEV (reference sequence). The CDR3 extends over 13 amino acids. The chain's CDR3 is CASSLRGTGELFF. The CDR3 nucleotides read TGTGCCAGCAGTTTACGGGGGACCGGGGAGCTGTTTTTT.

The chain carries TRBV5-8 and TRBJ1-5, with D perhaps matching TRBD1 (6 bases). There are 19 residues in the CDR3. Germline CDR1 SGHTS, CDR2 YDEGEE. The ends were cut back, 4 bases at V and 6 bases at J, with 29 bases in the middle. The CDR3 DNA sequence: TGTGCCAGCAGCCGACGACTGAGGGAAAACAGGGAAGGAACTCAGCCCCAGCATTTT. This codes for CASSRRLRENREGTQPQHF. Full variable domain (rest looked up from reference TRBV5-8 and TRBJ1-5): EAGVTQSPTHLIKTRGQQATLRCSPISGHTSVYWYQQALGLGLQFLLWYDEGEERNRGNFPPRFSGRQFPNYSSELNVNALELEDSALYLCASSRRLRENREGTQPQHFGDGTRLSIL.

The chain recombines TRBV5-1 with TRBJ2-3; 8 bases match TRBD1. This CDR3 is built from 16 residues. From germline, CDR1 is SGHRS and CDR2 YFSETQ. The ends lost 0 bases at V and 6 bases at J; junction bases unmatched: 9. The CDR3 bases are TGCGCCAGCAGCTTGGTGAGGACAGGGTTATCGGATACGCAGTATTTT. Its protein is CASSLVRTGLSDTQYF.

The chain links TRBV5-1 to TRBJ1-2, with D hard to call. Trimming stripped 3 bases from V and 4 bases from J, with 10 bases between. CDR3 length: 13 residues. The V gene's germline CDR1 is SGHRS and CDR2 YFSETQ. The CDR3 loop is CASSSRFGYGYTF. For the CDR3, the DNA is TGCGCCAGCAGCTCCAGATTTGGCTATGGCTACACCTTC.

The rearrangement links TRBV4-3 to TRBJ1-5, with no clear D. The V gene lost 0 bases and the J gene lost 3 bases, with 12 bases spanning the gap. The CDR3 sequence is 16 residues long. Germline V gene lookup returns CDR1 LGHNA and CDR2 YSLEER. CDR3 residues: CASSQERGTLNQPQHF. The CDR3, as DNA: TGCGCCAGCAGCCAAGAACGGGGAACGCTCAATCAGCCCCAGCATTTT.

The CDR3 region has the DNA TGTGCCAGCAGCACCCCCGGGACTTTCGATACGCAGTATTTT. It yields the protein CASSTPGTFDTQYF. The rearrangement links TRBV11-2 to TRBJ2-3; a possible D gene is TRBD2 (6 bases). V lost 5 bases, J lost 6 bases, and 15 bases lay in between. CDR1 SGHAT and CDR2 FQNNGV come from the germline V gene. The CDR3 runs to 14 residues.

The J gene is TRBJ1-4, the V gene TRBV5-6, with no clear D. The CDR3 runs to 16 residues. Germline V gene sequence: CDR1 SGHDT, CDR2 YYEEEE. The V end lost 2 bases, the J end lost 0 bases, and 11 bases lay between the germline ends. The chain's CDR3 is CASSFYSDATNEKLFF. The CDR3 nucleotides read TGTGCCAGCAGCTTCTACAGTGATGCAACTAATGAAAAACTGTTTTTT.

The CDR3 sequence is CASSSGHLGGELFF. Here the CDR3 DNA reads TGTGCCAGCAGTTCGGGACACCTCGGCGGGGAGCTGTTTTTT. V gene TRBV2 combines with J gene TRBJ2-2; a possible D gene is TRBD1 (6 bases). Trimming pared 5 bases from V and 7 bases from J, leaving 14 bases between. Germline values: CDR1 SNHLY, CDR2 FYNNEI. CDR3 length: 14 residues.

CDR3 DNA sequence: TGTGCCAGCAGTGCATGGAGGCCCTCCTACGAGCAGTACTTC. Translated, it gives CASSAWRPSYEQYF. The chain links TRBV6-1 to TRBJ2-7; D might be TRBD2 (5 bases). The germline V gene encodes CDR1 MNHNS and CDR2 SASEGT. Between the trimmed V and J ends, which lost 4 bases and 0 bases, there was a span of 10 bases. The CDR3 extends over 14 amino acids.

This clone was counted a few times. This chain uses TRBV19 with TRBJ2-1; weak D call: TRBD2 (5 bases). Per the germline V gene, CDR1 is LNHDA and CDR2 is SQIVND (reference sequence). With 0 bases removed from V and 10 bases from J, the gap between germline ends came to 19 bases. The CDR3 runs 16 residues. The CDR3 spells CASSIEGSGNNEEQFF. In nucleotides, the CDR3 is TGTGCCAGTAGTATAGAAGGGTCGGGGAACAATGAGGAGCAGTTCTTC.

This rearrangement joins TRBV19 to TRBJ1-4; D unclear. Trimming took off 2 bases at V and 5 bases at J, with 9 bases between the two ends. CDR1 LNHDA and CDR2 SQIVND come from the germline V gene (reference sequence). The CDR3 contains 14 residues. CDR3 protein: CASSIPGLNEKLFF. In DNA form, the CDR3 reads TGTGCCAGTAGTATACCGGGGTTAAATGAAAAACTGTTTTTT.

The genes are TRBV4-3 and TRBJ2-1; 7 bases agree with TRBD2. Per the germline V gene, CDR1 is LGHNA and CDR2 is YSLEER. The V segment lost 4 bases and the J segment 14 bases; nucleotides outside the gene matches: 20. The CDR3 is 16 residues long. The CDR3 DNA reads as TGCGCCAGCAGCCGAGGGACTAAGGACCAACGAGCGGATGAGTTCTTC. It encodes CASSRGTKDQRADEFF.

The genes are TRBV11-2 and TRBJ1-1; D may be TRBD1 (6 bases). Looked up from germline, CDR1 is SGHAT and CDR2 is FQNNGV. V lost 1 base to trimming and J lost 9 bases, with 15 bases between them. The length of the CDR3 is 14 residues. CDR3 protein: CASSLVHRACQAFF. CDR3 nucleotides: TGTGCCAGCAGCTTAGTACACAGGGCTTGTCAAGCTTTCTTT. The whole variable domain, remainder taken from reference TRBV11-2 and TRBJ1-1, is EAGVAQSPRYKIIEKRQSVAFWCNPISGHATLYWYQQILGQGPKLLIQFQNNGVVDDSQLPKDRFSAERLKGVDSTLKIQPAKLEDSAVYLCASSLVHRACQAFFGQGTRLTVV.

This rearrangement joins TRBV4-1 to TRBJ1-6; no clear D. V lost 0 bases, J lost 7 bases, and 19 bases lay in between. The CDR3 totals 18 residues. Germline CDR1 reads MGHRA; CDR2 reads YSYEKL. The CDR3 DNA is TGCGCCAGCAGCCAAGATCCCCGCTTAGGAGCCCTAAATTCACCCCTCCACTTT. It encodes CASSQDPRLGALNSPLHF.

The CDR3 is CASIGKGQEPPEAFF. The DNA of the CDR3 is TGTGCCAGCATCGGCAAAGGACAGGAGCCCCCTGAAGCTTTCTTT. The chain carries TRBV28 and TRBJ1-1; 7 nucleotides match TRBD1. CDR3 size: 15 residues. Trimming took 7 bases from V and 6 from J; bases not matched to a gene: 14. The germline CDR1 and CDR2 sequences are MDHEN and SYDVKM.

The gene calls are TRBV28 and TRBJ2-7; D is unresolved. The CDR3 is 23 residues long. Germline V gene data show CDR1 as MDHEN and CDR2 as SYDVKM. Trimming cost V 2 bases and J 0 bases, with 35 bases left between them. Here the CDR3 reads CASSLLQIPGLLEVFHSSYEQYF. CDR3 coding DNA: TGTGCCAGCAGTTTACTCCAAATCCCTGGTCTCCTCGAAGTCTTTCACAGCTCCTACGAGCAGTACTTC.

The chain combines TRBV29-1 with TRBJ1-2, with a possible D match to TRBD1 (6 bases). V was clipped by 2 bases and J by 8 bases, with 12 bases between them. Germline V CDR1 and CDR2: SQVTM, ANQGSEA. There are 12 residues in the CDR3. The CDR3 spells CSVESGDGGYTF. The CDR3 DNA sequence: TGCAGCGTTGAATCAGGGGATGGCGGCTACACCTTC.

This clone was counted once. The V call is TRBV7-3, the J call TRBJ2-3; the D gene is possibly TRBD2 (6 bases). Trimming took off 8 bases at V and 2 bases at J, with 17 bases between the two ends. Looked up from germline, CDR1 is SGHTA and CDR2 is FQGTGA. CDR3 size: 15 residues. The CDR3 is CASRPGTCHTDTQYF. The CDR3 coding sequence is TGTGCCAGCCGACCCGGGACTTGTCACACAGATACGCAGTATTTT. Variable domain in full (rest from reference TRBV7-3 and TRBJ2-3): GAGVSQTPSNKVTEKGKYVELRCDPISGHTALYWYRQSLGQGPEFLIYFQGTGAADDSGLPNDRFFAVRPEGSVSTLKIQRTERGDSAVYLCASRPGTCHTDTQYFGPGTRLTVL.

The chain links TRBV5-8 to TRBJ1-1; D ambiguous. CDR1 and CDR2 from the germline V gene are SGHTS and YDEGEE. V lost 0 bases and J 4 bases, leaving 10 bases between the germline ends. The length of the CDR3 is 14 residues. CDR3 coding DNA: TGTGCCAGCAGCTTGGGCTCATGGAGCACTGAAGCTTTCTTT. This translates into CASSLGSWSTEAFF.

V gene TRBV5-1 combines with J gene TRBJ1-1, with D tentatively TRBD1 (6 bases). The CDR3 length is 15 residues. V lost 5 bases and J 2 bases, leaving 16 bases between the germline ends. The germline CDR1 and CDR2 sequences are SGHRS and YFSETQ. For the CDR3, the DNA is TGCGCCAGCAGTTTTGGACAGCGATCCAACACTGAAGCTTTCTTT. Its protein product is CASSFGQRSNTEAFF.

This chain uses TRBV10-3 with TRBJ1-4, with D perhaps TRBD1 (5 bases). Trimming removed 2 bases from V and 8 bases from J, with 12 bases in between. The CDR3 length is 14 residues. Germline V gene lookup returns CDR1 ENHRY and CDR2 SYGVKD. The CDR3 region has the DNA TGTGCCATCAGTGAGAAGCAGGGAAGCGAAAAACTGTTTTTT. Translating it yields CAISEKQGSEKLFF.

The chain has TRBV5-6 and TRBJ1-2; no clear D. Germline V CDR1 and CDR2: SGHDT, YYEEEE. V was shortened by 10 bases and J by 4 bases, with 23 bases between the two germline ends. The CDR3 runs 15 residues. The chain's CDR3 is CAWSCGAEPIYGYTF. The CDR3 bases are TGTGCCTGGTCTTGTGGTGCGGAACCTATCTATGGCTACACCTTC.

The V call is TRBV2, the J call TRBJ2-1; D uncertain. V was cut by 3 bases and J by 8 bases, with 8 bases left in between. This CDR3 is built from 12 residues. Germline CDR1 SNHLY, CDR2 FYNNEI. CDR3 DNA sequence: TGTGCCAGCAGTGATGGCCGGGATGAGCAGTTCTTC. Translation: CASSDGRDEQFF.

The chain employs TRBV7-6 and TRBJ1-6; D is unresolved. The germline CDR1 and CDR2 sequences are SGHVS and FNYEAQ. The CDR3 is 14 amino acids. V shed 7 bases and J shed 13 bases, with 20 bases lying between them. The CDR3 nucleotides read TGTGCCAGCACCACGACCGGACGGGGTCTCCCCCTCCACTTT. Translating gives CASTTTGRGLPLHF.

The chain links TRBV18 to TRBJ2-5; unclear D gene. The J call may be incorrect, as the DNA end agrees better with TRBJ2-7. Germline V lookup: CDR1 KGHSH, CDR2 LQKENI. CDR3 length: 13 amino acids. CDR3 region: CASSPPKSYEQYF. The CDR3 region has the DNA TGTGCCAGCTCACCACCGAAATCCTACGAGCAGTACTTC.